Included here is one TCR beta chain sequence, with context. It was genomic DNA that served as the template for profiling TCR beta VDJ and CDR3. TCRdb independently ran MiXCR on the reads; one entry per CDR3 protein. Counted here are roughly 200,000 distinct CDR3 sequences, approximately 60% occurring once; the ten biggest clones make up about 31%. This entry is derived from a study of CD8+CD57+ T cells in acquired aplastic anemia. V lost 0 bases and J 0 bases, leaving 4 bases between the germline ends. The CDR3 loop spans 14 amino acids. CDR1 is MNHNY and CDR2 is SVGAGI in the germline V gene (reference sequence).

The origin of this receptor is a human donor in good health. This chain uses TRBV6-6 with TRBJ2-3; D not resolved. The sequenced sample was sorted CD4+, CD8+, or CD8+CD57+ T cells (not recorded which) from PBMCs. The CDR3 spells CASSYSSSTDTQYF. DNA for the CDR3: TGTGCCAGCAGTTACTCCTCTAGCACAGATACGCAGTATTTT.